This T cell receptor beta chain is drawn from a study of blood T cell repertoires in COVID-19. Study at large: Italy, Spain and the United States were the sources of the convalescent and acute COVID-19 samples. PBMCs, B-cell-depleted T cells, or T cells were the source of the cDNA or gDNA that made up the material.

In germline, CDR1 is LNHNV, CDR2 YYDKDF (reference sequence). Germline trimming cut 1 base from V and 4 bases from J; bases unmatched to any gene: 4. The CDR3 contains 17 residues. In the original processing: Quantification of nucleated cells was approximated via reference gene primer amplification. This table comes from immunoSEQ multiplex PCR, and its TCRdb copy is limited to in-frame clones, with some not included. The V and J calls and clone size were taken over from that table, and D and trimming were inferred from the DNA. This table holds under 110,000 clones, about 82% found once. Enrollment of patients from Seattle took place during active infection, with longitudinal follow-up.

The V call is TRBV15, the J call TRBJ2-1, with 13 bases lining up with TRBD2. Sequenced: peripheral blood. This clonotype was sampled from a man at least 80 years old with COVID-19, enrolled during active disease. The CDR3 DNA reads as TGTGCCACCAGCAGAGCCCCACTAGCGGGAGGGTACAATGAGCAGTTCTTC. It codes for CATSRAPLAGGYNEQFF.